This T cell receptor (beta chain) appears in the sequencing data of a study of response to subunit inactivated influenza vaccine. In its sample, this clonotype was seen many times. Its specificity is unknown. Study-wide findings and caveats: Authors suggested that a seasonal influenza vaccination recruits few new T cells each time.

Trimming took 3 bases from V and 2 from J, leaving 15 bases between them. This CDR3 region has 16 residues. Per the germline V gene, CDR1 is SGDLS and CDR2 is YYNGEE. TCRdb re-called the RT-PCR reads through MiXCR, storing one row per CDR3 protein. The sample shows 150,000 or so distinct CDR3 sequences, about a tenth of them seen only once. This sequence originates from a man over 45 who received an inactivated influenza vaccine. The V gene is TRBV9, the J gene TRBJ1-5, with a tentative D call TRBD1 (6 bases). Here the sequenced sample was non-naive T cells sorted from PBMCs, taken roughly 6 weeks after vaccination. Written as DNA, the CDR3 is TGTGCCAGCAGCGCAGGGGCCACGGCGGGCAATCAGCCCCAGCATTTT. Encoded protein: CASSAGATAGNQPQHF.